This record covers a single TCR beta chain. As yet, its antigen is unknown. It was cDNA, reverse transcribed from extracted RNA, that served as the sequencing template. Only in-frame clones appear in the TCRdb table, and some are missing; sequencing was by immunoSEQ multiplex PCR. This sample has around 160,000 clones, with around three fifths found just once. Treatment denoted: oral pan-JAK inhibitor, 5-10 mg twice daily. This specimen comes from a study of CD8+ T cells in alopecia areata. Study context: Twice daily, treated patients received 5 to 10 mg of oral tofacitinib.

Overall study findings and caveats: Normal scalp had lower clonality than lesional scalp, with alopecia totalis/universalis lesions showing this most strongly.

The source material was CD4+ T cells sorted from blood, sampled at week 24, from a patient treated with tofacitinib. The sequence came from a human donor with alopecia areata.

CDR3 nucleotides: TGTGCCTGGAGCTTTCGGGTTGGCAATCAGCCCCAGCATTTT. It is translated as CAWSFRVGNQPQHF. The chain recombines TRBV30 with TRBJ1-5; no clear D. This CDR3 contains 14 residues. Germline V gene sequence: CDR1 GTSNPN, CDR2 SVGIG (reference sequence). Trimming took 3 bases from V and 2 from J, leaving 11 bases between them.